The 7 T cell receptor beta chains below were found in one sample sequenced in a study of early T cells in non-severe SARS-CoV-2 infection. TCRdb re-called the 5' RACE reads through MiXCR, storing one row per CDR3 protein. The sample carries about 41,000 distinct CDR3 sequences, roughly 11% recorded once. Material for sequencing was whole blood. The receptors stem from an adult who was a healthcare worker with PCR-confirmed SARS-CoV-2 infection or an uninfected control (not recorded which).

With regard to this clonotype: Relative to the germline gene, one junction end is altered; a read error may explain this. V is TRBV7-6 and J is TRBJ1-3; possible D gene TRBD1, 6 bases. Germline V CDR1 and CDR2: SGHVS, FNYEAQ. The CDR3 loop spans 16 amino acids. The CDR3: CASSLWRDNSENTIYF. The CDR3 nucleotides are TGTGCCAGCAGCTTGTGGAGGGACAACTCTGAAAACACCATATATTTT. Filled out from reference TRBV7-6 and TRBJ1-3, the complete variable domain reads GAGVSQSPRYKVTKRGQDVALRCDPISGHVSLYWYRQALGQGPEFLTYFNYEAQQDKSGLPNDRFSAERPEGSISTLTIQRTEQRDSAMYRCASSLWRDNSENTIYFGEGSWLTVV.

The sample holds many counts of this clonotype. The chain employs TRBV6-2 or TRBV6-3 and TRBJ2-3; 15 positions agree with TRBD2. This CDR3 has 15 amino acids. Germline V gene lookup returns CDR1 MNHEY and CDR2 SVGEGT. Losses at the gene ends were 4 bases for V and 7 bases for J; bases not matched to a gene: 3. The CDR3 DNA is TGTGCCAGCAGTTTGGGACTAGCGGGGGGAAATACGCAGTATTTT. Translated, it gives CASSLGLAGGNTQYF.

This clonotype was counted at least ten times. The rearrangement joins TRBV27 to TRBJ2-3, with TRBD1 matching over 8 bases. V lost 4 bases to trimming and J lost 5 bases; unmatched junction nucleotides: 8. The CDR3 contains 15 residues. Germline loops: CDR1 MNHEY, CDR2 SMNVEV (reference sequence). The CDR3 nucleotides read TGTGCCAGCAGTTCCTCCGGACAGGGCGAAGATACGCAGTATTTT. It yields the protein CASSSSGQGEDTQYF.

At least ten counts were recorded for this clonotype. The chain joins TRBV18 to TRBJ1-5; maybe TRBD1 (6 bases). The CDR3 extends over 15 amino acids. Germline loops: CDR1 KGHSH, CDR2 LQKENI. The V gene lost 1 base and the J gene lost 5 bases, with 12 bases spanning the gap. The CDR3 region is CASSPQTGGDQPQHF. CDR3 DNA sequence: TGTGCCAGCTCACCACAAACTGGGGGCGATCAGCCCCAGCATTTT.

This clonotype was counted only a few times. The rearrangement uses TRBV2 and TRBJ1-6; 9 bases agree with TRBD1. Germline loops: CDR1 SNHLY, CDR2 FYNNEI. The CDR3 totals 18 residues. With 5 bases clipped from V and 4 bases from J, the junction kept 12 bases outside the gene matches. The DNA for the CDR3 is TGTGCCAGCAGTTCCGGGACAGGGAGGATCGAATATAATTCACCCCTCCACTTT. This translates into CASSSGTGRIEYNSPLHF.

This clonotype occurred many times. The rearrangement links TRBV29-1 to TRBJ1-1; 8 positions agree with TRBD1. CDR1 is SQVTM, CDR2 ANQGSEA, per germline. This CDR3 has 14 residues. With 0 bases clipped from V and 6 bases from J, the junction kept 6 bases outside the gene matches. DNA for the CDR3: TGCAGCGTTGAAGAGGACAGGGAGACCCCTGAAGCTTTCTTT. Its translation is CSVEEDRETPEAFF.

This chain links TRBV14 with TRBJ2-7; D uncertain. Trimming took off 4 bases at V and 7 bases at J, with 11 bases between the two ends. Germline CDR1 is SGHDN and CDR2 is FVKESK. The CDR3 has 12 amino acids. For the CDR3, the DNA is TGTGCCAGCAGCCGACGATCGGGTGAGCAGTACTTC. Its translation: CASSRRSGEQYF.